This T cell receptor beta chain was recovered during a study of cytomegalovirus exposure and HLA in healthy donors. V was clipped by 5 bases and J by 4 bases, with 11 bases between them. Germline CDR1 and CDR2: MNHEY and SVGAGI. This CDR3 has 14 residues. PCR primers comprised 60 Vbeta and 13 Jbeta primers. Produced via immunoSEQ multiplex PCR; TCRdb's table is partial and in-frame only. This sample has 180,000 or so clones, with over 70% found just once. V and J are TRBV6-5 and TRBJ1-4; D gene uncertain. The TCR sequence derives from a woman aged 55-70 years in good health and CMV-seropositive. Sequencing input: PBMCs. CDR3 nucleotide sequence: TGTGCCAGCAGTCGCGAGGGTTTTAATGAAAAACTGTTTTTT. Amino acid sequence: CASSREGFNEKLFF.